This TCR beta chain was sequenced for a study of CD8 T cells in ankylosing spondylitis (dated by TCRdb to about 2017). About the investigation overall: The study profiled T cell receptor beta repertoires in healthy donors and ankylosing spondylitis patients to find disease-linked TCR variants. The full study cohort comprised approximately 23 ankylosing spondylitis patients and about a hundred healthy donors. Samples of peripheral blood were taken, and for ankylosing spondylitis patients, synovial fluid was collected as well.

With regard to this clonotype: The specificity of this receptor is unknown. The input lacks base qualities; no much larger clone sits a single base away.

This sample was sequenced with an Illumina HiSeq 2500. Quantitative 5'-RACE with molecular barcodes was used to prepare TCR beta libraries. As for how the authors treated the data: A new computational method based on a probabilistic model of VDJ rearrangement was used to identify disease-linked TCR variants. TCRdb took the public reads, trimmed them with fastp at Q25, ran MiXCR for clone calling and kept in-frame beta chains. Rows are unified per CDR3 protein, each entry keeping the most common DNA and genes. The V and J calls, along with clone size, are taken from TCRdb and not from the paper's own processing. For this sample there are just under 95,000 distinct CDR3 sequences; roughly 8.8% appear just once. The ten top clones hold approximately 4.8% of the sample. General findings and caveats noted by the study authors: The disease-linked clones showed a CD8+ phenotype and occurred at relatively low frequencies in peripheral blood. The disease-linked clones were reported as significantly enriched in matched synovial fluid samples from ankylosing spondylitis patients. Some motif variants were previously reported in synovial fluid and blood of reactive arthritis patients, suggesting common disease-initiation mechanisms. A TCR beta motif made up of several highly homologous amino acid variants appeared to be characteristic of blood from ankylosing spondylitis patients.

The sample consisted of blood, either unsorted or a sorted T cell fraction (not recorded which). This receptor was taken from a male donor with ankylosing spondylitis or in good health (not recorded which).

The sequenced DNA: TGTGCCAGCAGCTTAAGGGACAACCAAGAGACCCAGTACTTC. Its product reads: CASSLRDNQETQYF. The V gene is TRBV7-9 and the J gene is TRBJ2-5; the best D guess is TRBD1, with 6 bases matching. Deletion took 2 bases off V and 0 bases off J, with a span of 7 bases between the germline ends. CDR1 and CDR2, per the germline V gene (reference sequence), are SEHNR and FQNEAQ. Including cysteine and phenylalanine, the CDR3 has 14 amino acids. Of the read, only the CDR3 DNA is kept; its 42 bases are in frame from base 1.